This T cell receptor (beta chain) was recovered during a study of blood T cell repertoires in COVID-19. Overall study context: PBMCs, B-cell-depleted T cells, or T cells provided the cDNA or gDNA that made up the material.

This CDR3 spans 17 amino acids. Per the germline V gene, CDR1 is SGHKS and CDR2 is YYEKEE (reference sequence). V shed 4 bases, J shed 2 bases, and the junction held 6 bases outside the gene matches. Cohort 3 recovery required two negative PCRs, clearance, or symptom resolution. The data were produced by immunoSEQ multiplex PCR, yet TCRdb's version contains in-frame clones alone and is incomplete. The table includes 150,000 or so clones, 70% to 90% detected once. The receptor's source is a woman in her forties or fifties who had recovered from COVID-19. Input material: PBMCs or T cells enriched from blood (not recorded which). The V and J genes are TRBV5-5 and TRBJ1-6; 10 bases are shared with TRBD1. The CDR3 DNA follows: TGTGCCAGCAGCCCTGGACAGGGGGTGGCCTATAATTCACCCCTCCACTTT. It specifies CASSPGQGVAYNSPLHF.